The clone carrying this T cell receptor beta chain was detected only a few times. Antigen specificity is unknown. Since all of the isolated RNA was reverse transcribed, expressed TCRB transcripts were what got sequenced. Here immunoSEQ multiplex PCR was the method, and the copy in TCRdb shows in-frame clones only, minus some. Among about 280,000 clones listed, about 15% were seen once. The record originates from a study of beta chain features in type 1 diabetes. Study results and caveats: There was a moderate but significant shortening of TCRB CDR3s in all four CD4+ subsets of Type 1 diabetes patients.

This TCR derives from a man between 18 and 35 years old with type 1 diabetes. Specimen: naive CD4+ T cells from blood.

The CDR3 bases are TGTGCCAGTAGTTTCAGCGGTCAGCCCCAGCATTTT. Translating gives CASSFSGQPQHF. This chain uses TRBV19 with TRBJ1-5; unclear D gene. Germline CDR1 is LNHDA and CDR2 is SQIVND (reference sequence). V lost 5 bases, J lost 6 bases, and 8 bases lay in between. This CDR3 spans 12 amino acids.